The clone carrying this T cell receptor beta chain has a count of ten or more. Antigen unknown. The germline V gene encodes CDR1 LGHNT and CDR2 FRNRAP. V trimming: 7 bases; J trimming: 10 bases; junction bases outside the gene matches: 6. This CDR3 region has 12 residues. These data come from a study of T cells in Graves' hyperthyroidism and ophthalmopathy. The overall study: Peripheral blood sampling occurred at initial diagnosis, before any treatment.

General study points: Blood held most thyroid clonotypes expanded above 0.001 frequency. A 13 V-J model separated ophthalmopathy from stable hyperthyroidism.

RNA transcripts provided the source from which TCR beta CDR3 regions were amplified. TCR CDR3 underwent first-round RT-PCR with the HTBI primer set. In TCRdb, the multiplex PCR reads were re-called with MiXCR into one record per CDR3 protein. The sample lists hundreds of thousands of distinct CDR3 sequences; approximately 14% were seen once. The TCR sequence derives from a man aged 18 to 30 with Graves' ophthalmopathy. The sample comprised blood. V is TRBV12-5 and J is TRBJ1-1; 10 bases map to TRBD1. The CDR3 loop reads CASVGTGVVAFF. The CDR3 DNA reads TGTGCTAGTGTTGGGACAGGGGTGGTAGCTTTCTTT.